This TCR beta chain is drawn from a study of shared clonotypes between healthy human individuals. This was a deep-level run. Every immunoSEQ plate was one replicate of a subset's evenly spread DNA. Sequencing used immunoSEQ multiplex PCR; TCRdb keeps in-frame clones, though not all of them. Of some 1 million clones in the sample, about 74% were seen once. CDR3 size: 15 residues. The germline gives CDR1 SGHNT, CDR2 YYREEE (reference sequence). Study conclusions and caveats: Generation probabilities of non-shared clonotypes were lower (relative to those shared by all four donors).

Remarks on this clone: Its antigen remains unidentified. The junction differs from germline at one of its ends, possibly a read error.

The receptor was derived from a young man in good health. Sample: memory CD4+ T cells sorted from blood. The subset is: CD45RA-negative fraction. The chain combines TRBV5-4 with TRBJ2-5, with 11 bases fitting TRBD2. The CDR3 reads CASSLTSGREGGSHF. The DNA for the CDR3 is TGTGCCAGCAGCTTGACTAGCGGGAGAGAGGGGGGGAGCCACTTC.